The source of this T cell receptor beta chain is a study of T cells expressing NK-cell markers. Germline CDR1 reads LGHDT; CDR2 reads YNNKEL (reference sequence). This CDR3 region has 15 residues. TCRdb reprocessed the 5' RACE reads, with one entry per CDR3 protein and no DNA. This sample carries roughly 450,000 distinct CDR3 sequences, with over 1.1% going to the ten biggest clones. The chain has TRBV3-1 and TRBJ2-1; TCRdb picks TRBD1, but there is no DNA to check that call. The clonotype originates from a woman between 50 and 59 years old in good health. The sample consisted of blood T cells: a sorted CD56 or NKG2C T cell subset, CD4+ or CD8+ T cells, or bulk PBMC T cells (not recorded which). Here the CDR3 reads CASSQVAPGGVGQFF.